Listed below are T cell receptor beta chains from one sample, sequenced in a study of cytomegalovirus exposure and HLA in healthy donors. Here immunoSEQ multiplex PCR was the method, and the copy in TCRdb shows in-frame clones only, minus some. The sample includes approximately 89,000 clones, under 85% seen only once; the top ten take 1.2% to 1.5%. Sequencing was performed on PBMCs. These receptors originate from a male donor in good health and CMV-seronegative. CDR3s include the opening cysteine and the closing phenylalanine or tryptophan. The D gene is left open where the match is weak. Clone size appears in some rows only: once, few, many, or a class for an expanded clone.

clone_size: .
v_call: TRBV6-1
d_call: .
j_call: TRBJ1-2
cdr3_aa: CASSGRGGYTF
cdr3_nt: TGTGCCAGCAGTGGACGGGGAGGCTACACCTTC

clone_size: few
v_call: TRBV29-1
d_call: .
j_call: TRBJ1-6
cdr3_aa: CSVEYGEGESPLHF
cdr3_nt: TGCAGCGTTGAGTACGGGGAGGGAGAATCACCCCTCCACTTT

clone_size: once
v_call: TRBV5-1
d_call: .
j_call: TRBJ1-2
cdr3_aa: CASSLGTGGYTF
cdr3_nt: TGCGCCAGCAGCCTTGGTACGGGGGGCTACACCTTC

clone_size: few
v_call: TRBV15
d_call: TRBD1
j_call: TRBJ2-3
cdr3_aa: CATSTRSQGVADTQYF
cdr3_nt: TGTGCCACCAGCACCCGAAGTCAGGGGGTGGCGGATACGCAGTATTTT

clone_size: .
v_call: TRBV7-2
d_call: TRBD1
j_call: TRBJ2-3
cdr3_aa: CASSRDRNTDTQYF
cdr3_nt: TGTGCCAGCAGCCGGGACAGAAACACAGATACGCAGTATTTT

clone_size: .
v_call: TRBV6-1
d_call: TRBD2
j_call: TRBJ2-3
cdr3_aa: CASSDSGGETDTQYF
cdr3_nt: TGTGCCAGCAGTGATAGCGGGGGGGAAACAGATACGCAGTATTTT

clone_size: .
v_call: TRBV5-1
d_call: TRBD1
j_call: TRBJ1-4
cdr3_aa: CASSLGQGAEKLFF
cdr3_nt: TGCGCCAGCAGCTTGGGGCAGGGGGCTGAAAAACTGTTTTTT

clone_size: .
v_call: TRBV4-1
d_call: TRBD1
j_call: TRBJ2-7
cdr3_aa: CASGPGQGTNEQYF
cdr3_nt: TGCGCCAGCGGCCCGGGACAGGGGACGAACGAGCAGTACTTC

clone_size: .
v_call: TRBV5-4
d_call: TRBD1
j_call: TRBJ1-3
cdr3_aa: CASSPGQFNTIYF
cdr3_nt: TGTGCCAGCAGCCCGGGACAGTTTAACACCATATATTTT

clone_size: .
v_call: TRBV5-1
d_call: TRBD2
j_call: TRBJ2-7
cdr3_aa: CASSILAGAYYEQYF
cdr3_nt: TGCGCCAGCAGCATTCTAGCGGGGGCTTACTACGAGCAGTACTTC

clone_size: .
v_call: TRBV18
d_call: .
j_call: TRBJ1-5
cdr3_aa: CASSLQGSLNNQPQHF
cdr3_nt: TGTGCCAGCTCACTACAGGGTTCCCTAAACAATCAGCCCCAGCATTTT

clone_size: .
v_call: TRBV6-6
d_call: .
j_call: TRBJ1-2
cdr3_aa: CASTSSRANYGYTF
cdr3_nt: TGTGCCAGCACCTCCAGTCGGGCTAACTATGGCTACACCTTC

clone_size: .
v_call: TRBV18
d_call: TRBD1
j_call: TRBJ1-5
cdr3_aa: CASCSGTGIPEPQHF
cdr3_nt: TGTGCCAGCTGCTCCGGGACAGGGATTCCGGAACCCCAGCATTTT

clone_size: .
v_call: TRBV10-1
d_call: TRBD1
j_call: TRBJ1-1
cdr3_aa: CATSTDRGTEAFF
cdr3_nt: TGCGCCACCTCGACTGACAGGGGAACTGAAGCTTTCTTT

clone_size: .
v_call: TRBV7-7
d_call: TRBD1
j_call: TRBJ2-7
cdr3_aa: CASSQRRRDRSVVDEQYF
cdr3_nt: TGTGCTAGCAGCCAACGCCGGAGGGACAGGTCGGTCGTGGACGAGCAGTACTTC

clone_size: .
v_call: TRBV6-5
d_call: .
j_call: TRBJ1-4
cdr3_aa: CASSYSFIEEKLFF
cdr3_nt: TGTGCCAGCAGTTACTCGTTTATCGAGGAAAAACTGTTTTTT

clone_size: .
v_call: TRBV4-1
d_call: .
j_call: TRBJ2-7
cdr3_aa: CASSQGASEQYF
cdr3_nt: TGCGCCAGCAGCCAAGGTGCGAGCGAGCAGTACTTC

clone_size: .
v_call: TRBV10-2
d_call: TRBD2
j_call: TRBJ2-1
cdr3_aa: CASTIKVLAGNNEQFF
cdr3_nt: TGCGCCAGCACGATCAAGGTACTAGCGGGGAACAATGAGCAGTTCTTC

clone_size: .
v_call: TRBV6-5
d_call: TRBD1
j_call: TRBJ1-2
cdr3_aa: CASRQGATGYTF
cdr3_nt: TGTGCCAGCAGGCAGGGGGCGACTGGCTACACCTTC

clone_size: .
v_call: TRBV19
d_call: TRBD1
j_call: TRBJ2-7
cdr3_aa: CASSIGDRPGYYEQYF
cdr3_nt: TGTGCCAGTAGTATCGGGGACAGGCCCGGCTACTACGAGCAGTACTTC

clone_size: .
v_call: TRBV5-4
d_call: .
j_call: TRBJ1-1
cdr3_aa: CASRLGGDNTEAFF
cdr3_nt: TGTGCCAGCAGACTTGGGGGGGACAACACTGAAGCTTTCTTT

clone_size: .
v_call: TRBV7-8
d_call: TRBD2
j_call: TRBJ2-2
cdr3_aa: CASSLDQASGPVHPGELFF
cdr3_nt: TGTGCCAGCAGCTTAGACCAAGCTAGCGGTCCGGTGCATCCCGGGGAGCTGTTTTTT

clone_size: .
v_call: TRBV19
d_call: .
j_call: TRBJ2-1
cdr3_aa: CASSIVRGNEQFF
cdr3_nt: TGTGCCAGTAGTATAGTACGAGGTAATGAGCAGTTCTTC

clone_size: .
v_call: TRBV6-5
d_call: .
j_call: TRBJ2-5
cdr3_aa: CASSYHGTSGETQYF
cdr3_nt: TGTGCCAGCAGTTACCACGGGACTTCGGGAGAGACCCAGTACTTC

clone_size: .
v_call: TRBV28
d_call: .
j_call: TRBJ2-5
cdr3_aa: CASSSQGSETQYF
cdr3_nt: TGTGCCAGCAGTTCTCAGGGATCGGAGACCCAGTACTTC

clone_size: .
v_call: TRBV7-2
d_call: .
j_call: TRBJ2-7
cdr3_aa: CASSLGQGNYEQYF
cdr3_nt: TGTGCCAGCAGCTTAGGACAAGGAAACTACGAGCAGTACTTC

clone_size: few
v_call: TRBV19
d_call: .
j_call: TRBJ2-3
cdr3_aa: CASSTTSTGTGADTQYF
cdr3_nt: TGTGCCAGTAGTACTACTTCTACCGGGACGGGGGCAGATACGCAGTATTTT

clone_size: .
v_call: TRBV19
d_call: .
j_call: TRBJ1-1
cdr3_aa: CASNPRSWYTEAFF
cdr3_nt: TGTGCCAGTAATCCAAGGAGCTGGTACACTGAAGCTTTCTTT

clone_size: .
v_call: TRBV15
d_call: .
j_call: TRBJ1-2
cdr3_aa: CATSREGRANGYTF
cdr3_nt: TGTGCCACCAGCAGAGAGGGCAGGGCGAATGGCTACACCTTC

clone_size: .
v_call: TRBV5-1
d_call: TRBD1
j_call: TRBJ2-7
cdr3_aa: CASSWTGGTYEQYF
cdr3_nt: TGCGCCAGCAGCTGGACAGGGGGCACCTACGAGCAGTACTTC

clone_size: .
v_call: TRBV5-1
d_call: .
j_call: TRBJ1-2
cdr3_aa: CASSLGPGEGYTF
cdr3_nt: TGCGCCAGCAGCTTGGGTCCAGGGGAAGGCTACACCTTC

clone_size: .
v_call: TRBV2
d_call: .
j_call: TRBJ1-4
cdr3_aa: CASSKQGNEKLFF
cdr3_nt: TGTGCCAGCAGCAAACAGGGAAATGAAAAACTGTTTTTT

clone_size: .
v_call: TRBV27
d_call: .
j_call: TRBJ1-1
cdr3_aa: CASISTGRGTEAFF
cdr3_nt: TGTGCCAGCATCTCTACAGGGAGGGGGACTGAAGCTTTCTTT

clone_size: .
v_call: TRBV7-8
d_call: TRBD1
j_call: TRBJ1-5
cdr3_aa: CASSSLTGSGGNQPQHF
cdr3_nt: TGTGCCAGCAGCTCCCTGACAGGGAGTGGAGGCAATCAGCCCCAGCATTTT

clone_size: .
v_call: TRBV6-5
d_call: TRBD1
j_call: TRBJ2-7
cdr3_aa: CASSYSYRGNEQYF
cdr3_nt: TGTGCCAGCAGTTACTCATACAGGGGTAACGAGCAGTACTTC

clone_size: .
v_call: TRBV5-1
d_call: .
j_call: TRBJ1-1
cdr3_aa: CASSLGSANTEAFF
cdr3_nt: TGCGCCAGCAGCTTGGGCAGCGCGAACACTGAAGCTTTCTTT

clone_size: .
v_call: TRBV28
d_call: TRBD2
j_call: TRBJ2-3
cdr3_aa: CASSLLSAGGRIDTQYF
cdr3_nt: TGTGCCAGCAGTTTATTGTCCGCGGGGGGTCGGATAGATACGCAGTATTTT

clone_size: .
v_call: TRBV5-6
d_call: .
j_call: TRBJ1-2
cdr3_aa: CASSSAGTDGYTF
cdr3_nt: TGTGCCAGCAGCTCTGCGGGGACGGATGGCTACACCTTC

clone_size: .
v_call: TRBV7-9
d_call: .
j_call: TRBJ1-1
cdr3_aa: CSSSLQTVNTEAFF
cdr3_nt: TGTTCCAGCAGCTTACAAACGGTGAACACTGAAGCTTTCTTT

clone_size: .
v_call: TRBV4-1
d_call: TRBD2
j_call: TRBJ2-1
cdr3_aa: CASSQEIIAGAPYNEQFF
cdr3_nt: TGCGCCAGCAGCCAAGAAATAATAGCGGGTGCCCCCTACAATGAGCAGTTCTTC

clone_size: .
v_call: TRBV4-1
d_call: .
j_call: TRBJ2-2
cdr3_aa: CASSQEQGLGGELFF
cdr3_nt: TGCGCCAGCAGCCAAGAGCAGGGGTTGGGCGGGGAGCTGTTTTTT

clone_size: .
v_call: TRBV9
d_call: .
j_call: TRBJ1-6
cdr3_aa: CASSVEWDNNSPLHF
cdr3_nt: TGTGCCAGCAGCGTAGAATGGGACAACAATTCACCCCTCCACTTT